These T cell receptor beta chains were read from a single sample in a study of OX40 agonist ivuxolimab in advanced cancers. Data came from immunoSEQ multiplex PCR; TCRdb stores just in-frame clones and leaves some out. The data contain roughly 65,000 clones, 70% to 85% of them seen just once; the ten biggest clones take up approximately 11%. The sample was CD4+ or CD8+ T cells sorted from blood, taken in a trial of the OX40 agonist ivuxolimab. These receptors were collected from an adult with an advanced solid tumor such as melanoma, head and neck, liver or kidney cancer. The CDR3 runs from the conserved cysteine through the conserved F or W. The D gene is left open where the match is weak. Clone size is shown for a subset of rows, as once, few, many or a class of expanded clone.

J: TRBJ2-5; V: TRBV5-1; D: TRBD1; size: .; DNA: TGCGCCAGCAGCCGGACGGGACAGGGGTACGAGACCCAGTACTTC; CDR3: CASSRTGQGYETQYF
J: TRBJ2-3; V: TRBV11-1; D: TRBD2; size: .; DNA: TGTGCCAGCAGCGATAGCGGGGGTACTAGCACAGATACGCAGTATTTT; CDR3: CASSDSGGTSTDTQYF
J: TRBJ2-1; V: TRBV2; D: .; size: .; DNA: TGTGCCAGCAAAGGAACAGGGGGGGAGAATGAGCAGTTCTTC; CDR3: CASKGTGGENEQFF
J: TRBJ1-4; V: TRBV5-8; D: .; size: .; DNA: TGTGCCAGCATTGGGGGTGCAACTAATGAAAAACTGTTTTTT; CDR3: CASIGGATNEKLFF
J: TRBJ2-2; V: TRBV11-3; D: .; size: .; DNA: TGTGCCAGCAGCCAGGGGGTAGCGGGAAGCACCGGGGAGCTGTTTTTT; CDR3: CASSQGVAGSTGELFF
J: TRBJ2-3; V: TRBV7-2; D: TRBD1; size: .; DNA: TGTGCCAGCAGCGTTAAGGGACAGGGATCCTTTAGGACAGATACGCAGTATTTT; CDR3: CASSVKGQGSFRTDTQYF
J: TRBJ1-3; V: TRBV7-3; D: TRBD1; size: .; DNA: TGTGCCAGCAGCCCCGGGGACAGGGCTGGAAACACCATATATTTT; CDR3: CASSPGDRAGNTIYF
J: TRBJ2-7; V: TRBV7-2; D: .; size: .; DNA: TGTGCCAGCAGCTATCGAGCCGCGGGTCCCTACGAGCAGTACTTC; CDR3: CASSYRAAGPYEQYF
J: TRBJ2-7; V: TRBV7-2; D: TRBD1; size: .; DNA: TGTGCCAGCAGCTTAGAGGGACAGAGCCCGATCTACGAGCAGTACTTC; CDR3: CASSLEGQSPIYEQYF
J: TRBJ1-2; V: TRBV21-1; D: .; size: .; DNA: TGTGCCAGCAGCAGCCTCTATGGCTACACCTTC; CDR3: CASSSLYGYTF
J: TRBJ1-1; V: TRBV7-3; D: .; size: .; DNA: TGTGCCAGCAGCTTAATAGAGGGCACTGAAGCTTTCTTT; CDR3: CASSLIEGTEAFF
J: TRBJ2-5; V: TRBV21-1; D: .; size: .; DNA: TGTGCCAGCAGCGACGAGGGCCACTCCGAGACCCAGTACTTC; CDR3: CASSDEGHSETQYF
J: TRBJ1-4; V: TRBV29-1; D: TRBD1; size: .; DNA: TGCAGCGTTGGGGGATGGGACTGGACAGGGGCCGCCGCAACTAATGAAAAACTGTTTTTT; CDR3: CSVGGWDWTGAAATNEKLFF
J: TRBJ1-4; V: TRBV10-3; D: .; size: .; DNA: TGTGCCATCAGTGAGTCAACTAACGGTGAAAAACTGTTTTTT; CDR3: CAISESTNGEKLFF
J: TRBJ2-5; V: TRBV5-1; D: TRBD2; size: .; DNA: TGCGCCAGCAGCCCCAGCGGGAGTGGTGAGACCCAGTACTTC; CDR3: CASSPSGSGETQYF
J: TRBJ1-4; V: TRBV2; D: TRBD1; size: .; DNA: TGTGCCAGCAGTGGGGACAGCCAGGGCGGTGAAAAACTGTTTTTT; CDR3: CASSGDSQGGEKLFF
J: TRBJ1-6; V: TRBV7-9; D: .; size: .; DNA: TGTGCCAGCAGCTTAGAAACAGGAGCGAATTCACCCCTCCACTTT; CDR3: CASSLETGANSPLHF
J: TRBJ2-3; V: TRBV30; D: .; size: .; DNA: TGTGCCTGGGGTGAGAGCACAGATACGCAGTATTTT; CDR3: CAWGESTDTQYF
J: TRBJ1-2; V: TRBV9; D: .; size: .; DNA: TGTGCCAGCAGCGTAGAGCCGGGGCACGGCTACACCTTC; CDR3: CASSVEPGHGYTF
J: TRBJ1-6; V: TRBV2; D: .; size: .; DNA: TGTGCCAGCGGTGAGGGTTATAATTCACCCCTCCACTTT; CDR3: CASGEGYNSPLHF
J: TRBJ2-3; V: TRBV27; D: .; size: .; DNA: TGTGCCAGCAGTAGACAGGGCACAGATACGCAGTATTTT; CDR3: CASSRQGTDTQYF
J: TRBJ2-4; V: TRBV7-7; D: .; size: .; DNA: TGTGCCAGCAGCCCATCCAGGGACTCAAACATTCAGTACTTC; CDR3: CASSPSRDSNIQYF
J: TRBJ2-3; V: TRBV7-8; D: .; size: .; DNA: TGTGCCAGCAGCGGAACTGGAGATACGCAGTATTTT; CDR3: CASSGTGDTQYF
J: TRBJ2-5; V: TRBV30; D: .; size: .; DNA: TGTGCCTCCGGAGGGGGCGCGAAAGAGACCCAGTACTTC; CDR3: CASGGGAKETQYF
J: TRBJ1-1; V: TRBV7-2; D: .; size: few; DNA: TGTGCCAGCAGCCCAGGCGGCATGAACACTGAAGCTTTCTTT; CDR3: CASSPGGMNTEAFF
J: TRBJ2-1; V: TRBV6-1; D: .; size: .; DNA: TGTGCCAGCAGTGAGGACCCTAGCTCCTACAATGAGCAGTTCTTC; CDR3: CASSEDPSSYNEQFF
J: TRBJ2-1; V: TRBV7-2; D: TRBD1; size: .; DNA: TGTGCCAGCAGCTTAGAACAGGGGGACTACAATGAGCAGTTCTTC; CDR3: CASSLEQGDYNEQFF
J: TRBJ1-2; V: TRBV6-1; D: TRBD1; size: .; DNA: TGTGCCAGCCACCTAAATCAGGGGGTGCAGCGTGGCTACACCTTC; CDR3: CASHLNQGVQRGYTF
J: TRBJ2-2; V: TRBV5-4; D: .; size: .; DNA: TGTGCCAGCAGCGCCCCTCTAGAGGGGGAGCTGTTTTTT; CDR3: CASSAPLEGELFF
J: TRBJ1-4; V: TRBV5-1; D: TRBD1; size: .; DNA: TGCGCCAGCAGCTTCACCGGGACAGGGGGAGAAAAACTGTTTTTT; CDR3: CASSFTGTGGEKLFF
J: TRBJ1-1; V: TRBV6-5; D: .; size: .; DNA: TGTGCCAGCAGTTACCATGGGGGTCCAAGTAGCACTGAAGCTTTCTTT; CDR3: CASSYHGGPSSTEAFF
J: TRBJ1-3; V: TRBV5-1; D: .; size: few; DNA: TGCGCCAGCAGCTTGGCGAGCGGGGGGCCTAAGGGAGGAAACACCATATATTTT; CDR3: CASSLASGGPKGGNTIYF
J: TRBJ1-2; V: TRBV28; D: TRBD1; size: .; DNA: TGTGCCAGCAGTTTCGACAGGGGGCAAGGCTACACCTTC; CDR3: CASSFDRGQGYTF
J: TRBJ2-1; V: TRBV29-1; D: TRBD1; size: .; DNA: TGCAGCGTTGAACGCGGGACAGGGAGGAATGAGCAGTTCTTC; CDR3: CSVERGTGRNEQFF
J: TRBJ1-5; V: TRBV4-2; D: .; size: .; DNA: TGTGCCAGCAGCCCCATGCCACAGGGATCGAGCAATCAGCCCCAGCATTTT; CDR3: CASSPMPQGSSNQPQHF
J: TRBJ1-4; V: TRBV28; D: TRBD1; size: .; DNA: TGTGCCAGCAGTGGGCCGGGACAGGGGAATGAAAAACTGTTTTTT; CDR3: CASSGPGQGNEKLFF
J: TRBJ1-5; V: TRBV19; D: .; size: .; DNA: TGTGCCAGTAGACGGGGCAATCAGCCCCAGCATTTT; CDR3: CASRRGNQPQHF
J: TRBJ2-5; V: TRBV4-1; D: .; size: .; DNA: TGCGCCAGCAGCCAATGGCGACAAGAGACCCAGTACTTC; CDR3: CASSQWRQETQYF
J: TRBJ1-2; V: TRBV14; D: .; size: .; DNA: TGTGCCAGCAGCCAAGCTACCTCGTCGCCGCTCTATGGCTACACCTTC; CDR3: CASSQATSSPLYGYTF
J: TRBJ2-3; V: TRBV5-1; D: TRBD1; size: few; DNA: TGCGCCAGCAGTCCGACAGGGGGCCGGGATACGCAGTATTTT; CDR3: CASSPTGGRDTQYF
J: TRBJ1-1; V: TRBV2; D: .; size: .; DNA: TGTGCCAGCAGTGAGGAAGGGGCTGAAGCTTTCTTT; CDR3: CASSEEGAEAFF
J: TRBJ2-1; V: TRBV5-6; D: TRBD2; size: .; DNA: TGTGCCAGCAGCTTAGGACTAGCGGGGCGGAATGAGCAGTTCTTC; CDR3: CASSLGLAGRNEQFF
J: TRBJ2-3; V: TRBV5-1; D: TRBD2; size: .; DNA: TGCGCCAGCAGCCCAGGGACTAGCGTACCAGATACGCAGTATTTT; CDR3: CASSPGTSVPDTQYF
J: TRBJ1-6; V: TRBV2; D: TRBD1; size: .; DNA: TGTGCCACCAGAGAGACAGGGGAGTACTCACCCCTCCACTTT; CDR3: CATRETGEYSPLHF
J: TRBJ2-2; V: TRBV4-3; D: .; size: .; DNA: TGCGCCAGCAGCCAAGAGGCGGACACCGGGGAGCTGTTTTTT; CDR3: CASSQEADTGELFF
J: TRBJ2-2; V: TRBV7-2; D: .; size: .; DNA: TGTGCCAGCAGCTTCCGGGATGGCACCGGGGAGCTGTTTTTT; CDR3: CASSFRDGTGELFF
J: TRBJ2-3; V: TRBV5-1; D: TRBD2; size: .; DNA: TGCGCCAGCAGCTGGCCCATTACTAGCGGGAGCACAGATACGCAGTATTTT; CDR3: CASSWPITSGSTDTQYF
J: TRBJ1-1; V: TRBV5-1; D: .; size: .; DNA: TGCGCCAGCAGCTTGGGGGACGGTGAAGCTTTCTTT; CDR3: CASSLGDGEAFF
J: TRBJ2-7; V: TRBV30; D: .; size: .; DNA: TGTGCCTGGAGTAGAGGTACAGTGACCTACGAGCAGTACTTC; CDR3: CAWSRGTVTYEQYF
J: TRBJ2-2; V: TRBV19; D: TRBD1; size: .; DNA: TGTGCCAGTAGGGGACAGGGGGCGCCGGGCACCGGGGAGCTGTTTTTT; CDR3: CASRGQGAPGTGELFF
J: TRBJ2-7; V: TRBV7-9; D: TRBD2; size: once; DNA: TGTGCCAGCAGCCGACTAGCGGGTACGGGCGAGCAGTACTTC; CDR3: CASSRLAGTGEQYF